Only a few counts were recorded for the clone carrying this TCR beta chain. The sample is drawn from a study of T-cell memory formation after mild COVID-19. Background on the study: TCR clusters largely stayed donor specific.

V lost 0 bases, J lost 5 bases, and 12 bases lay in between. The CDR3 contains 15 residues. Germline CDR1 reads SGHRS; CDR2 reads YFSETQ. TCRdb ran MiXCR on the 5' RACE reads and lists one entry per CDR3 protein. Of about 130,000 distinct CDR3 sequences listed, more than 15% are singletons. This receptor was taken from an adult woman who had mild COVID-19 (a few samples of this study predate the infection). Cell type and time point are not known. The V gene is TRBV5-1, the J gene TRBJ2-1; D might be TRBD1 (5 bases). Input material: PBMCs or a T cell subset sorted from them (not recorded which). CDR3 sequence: CASSLAKQGDNEQFF. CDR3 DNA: TGCGCCAGCAGCTTGGCCAAGCAGGGTGACAATGAGCAGTTCTTC.